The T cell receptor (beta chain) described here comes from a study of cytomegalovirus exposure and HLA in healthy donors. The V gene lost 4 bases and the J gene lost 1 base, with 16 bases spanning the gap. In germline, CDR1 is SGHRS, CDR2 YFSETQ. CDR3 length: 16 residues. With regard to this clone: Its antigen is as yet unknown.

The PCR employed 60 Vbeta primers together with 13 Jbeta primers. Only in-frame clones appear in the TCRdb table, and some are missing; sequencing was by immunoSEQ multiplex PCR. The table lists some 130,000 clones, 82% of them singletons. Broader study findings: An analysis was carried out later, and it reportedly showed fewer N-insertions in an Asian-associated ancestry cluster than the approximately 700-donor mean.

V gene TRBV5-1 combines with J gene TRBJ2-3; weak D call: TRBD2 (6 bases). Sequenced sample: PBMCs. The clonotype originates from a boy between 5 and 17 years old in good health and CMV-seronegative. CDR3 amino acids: CASSGGTGVRTDTQYF. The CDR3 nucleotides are TGCGCCAGCAGCGGAGGGACGGGTGTTCGCACAGATACGCAGTATTTT.